Below are 7 T cell receptor beta chains sequenced from a single sample in a study of shared clonotypes between healthy human individuals. TCRdb's copy holds only in-frame clones and misses some; the assay was immunoSEQ multiplex PCR. The repertoire includes approximately 810,000 clones, 80% to 95% of them detected once, and approximately 25% sits in the top ten. In the naive CD8 group, cells lacked CD45RO and were positively selected for CCR7, so terminally differentiated effector memory CD45RA+ cells were left out. The material sequenced was naive CD8+ T cells sorted from blood. These receptors all stem from a young man in good health.

About this clone itself: This specimen includes other DNA sequences encoding the same CDR3. The V call is TRBV27, the J call TRBJ2-7; D is unclear. Trimming removed 3 bases at V and 0 bases at J, with 6 bases between. CDR1 MNHEY and CDR2 SMNVEV come from the germline V gene (reference sequence). The CDR3 is made up of 13 amino acids. CDR3 nucleotides: TGTGCCAGCAGTTTGGCAGGCTCCTACGAGCAGTACTTC. This encodes CASSLAGSYEQYF.

The V call is TRBV5-1, the J call TRBJ2-1, with TRBD2 identical over 14 bases. The CDR3 runs to 16 residues. Germline CDR1 is SGHRS and CDR2 is YFSETQ. The junction had 6 bases not matched to a gene; V was cut back by 0 bases and J by 10 bases. CDR3 amino acids: CASSLDGGLAGVEQFF. For the CDR3, the DNA is TGCGCCAGCAGCTTGGACGGGGGACTAGCGGGAGTAGAGCAGTTCTTC.

The rearrangement links TRBV2 to TRBJ1-5; D gene unclear. The CDR3 has 13 amino acids. V was trimmed by 8 bases and J by 5 bases, leaving 13 bases between them. From germline, CDR1 is SNHLY and CDR2 FYNNEI. The CDR3: CASFQDSDQPQHF. DNA for the CDR3: TGTGCCAGCTTCCAGGACTCTGATCAGCCCCAGCATTTT.

This clone was detected a few times. This chain joins TRBV27 and TRBJ1-2; unclear D gene. CDR3 length: 15 amino acids. The V gene lost 8 bases and the J gene lost 4 bases, with 20 bases spanning the gap. Per germline, CDR1 MNHEY and CDR2 SMNVEV (reference sequence). CDR3 bases: TGTGCCAGCGGCGCCGCGGGCGTGCTATTCTATGGCTACACCTTC. As protein: CASGAAGVLFYGYTF.

This rearrangement joins TRBV7-9 to TRBJ2-7, with D perhaps matching TRBD2 (6 bases). V lost 1 base to trimming and J lost 3 bases, with 13 bases between them. The CDR3 has 15 amino acids. Germline loops: CDR1 SEHNR, CDR2 FQNEAQ (reference sequence). Here the CDR3 reads CASSLVEGGIYEQYF. CDR3 DNA: TGTGCCAGCAGCTTAGTTGAGGGAGGCATCTACGAGCAGTACTTC.

This clone was detected only a few times. CDR3 in DNA: TGTGCCAGCAGTGTAGCCACATTAGCGGGAGCTAACAATGAGCAGTTCTTC. It encodes CASSVATLAGANNEQFF. This chain links TRBV28 with TRBJ2-1; 9 bases are shared with TRBD2. Germline assignment: CDR1 MDHEN and CDR2 SYDVKM. The V and J ends lost 5 bases and 5 bases, in that order; junction bases with no gene match: 13. This CDR3 has 17 residues.

The chain joins TRBV11-3 to TRBJ2-2; 7 nucleotides line up with TRBD1. CDR1 and CDR2 (germline): SGHNT, YENEEA. The V segment lost 1 base and the J segment 6 bases; nucleotides outside the gene matches: 8. This CDR3 region has 16 residues. CDR3 protein: CASSLAAPTGAGELFF. As DNA, the CDR3 is TGTGCCAGCAGCTTAGCGGCCCCAACAGGGGCCGGGGAGCTGTTTTTT.